The 23 T cell receptor beta chains given below trace back to one sample, sequenced in a study of T cells in Graves' hyperthyroidism and ophthalmopathy. The TCR beta CDR3 regions underwent amplification using RNA transcripts as the source. TCR CDR3 regions were first amplified by RT-PCR with HTBI primers. TCRdb recomputed calls from the multiplex PCR reads with MiXCR, one row per CDR3 protein. The data contain about 400,000 distinct CDR3 sequences, roughly 15% of them seen just once; the ten biggest clones take up 4% to 6.5%. The specimen was blood. These receptors all stem from a woman aged 18 to 35 with Graves' hyperthyroidism.

This chain connects TRBV20-1 to TRBJ2-1; TRBD2 matches 13 bases. This CDR3 has 16 amino acids. The germline gives CDR1 DFQATT, CDR2 SNEGSKA (reference sequence). V lost 0 bases and J lost 4; bases outside the gene matches: 3. In nucleotides, the CDR3 is TGCAGTGCTAGAGATACTAGCGGGAGGGGATACAATGAGCAGTTCTTC. Translating gives CSARDTSGRGYNEQFF.

This clonotype was seen a few times. The chain carries TRBV29-1 and TRBJ1-1, with a tentative D call TRBD1 (5 bases). This CDR3 has 13 amino acids. CDR1 is SQVTM and CDR2 is ANQGSEA in the germline V gene. Trimming took 0 bases from V and 10 from J, leaving 15 bases between them. DNA for the CDR3: TGCAGCGTTGAAGATGGCAGGCCAAGGGGAGCTTTCTTT. This encodes CSVEDGRPRGAFF. The full variable domain, in which reference TRBV29-1 and TRBJ1-1 provide the parts outside the CDR3, is SAVISQKPSRDICQRGTSLTIQCQVDSQVTMMFWYRQQPGQSLTLIATANQGSEATYESGFVIDKFPISRPNLTFSTLTVSNMSPEDSSIYLCSVEDGRPRGAFFGQGTRLTVV.

The rearrangement uses TRBV10-3 and TRBJ1-5; D is perhaps TRBD1 (6 bases). Trimming cost V 10 bases and J 4 bases, with 11 bases left between them. There are 12 residues in the CDR3. CDR1 and CDR2 (germline): ENHRY, SYGVKD. CDR3 sequence: CATQDRNQPQHF. The CDR3, as DNA: TGTGCCACACAGGACAGAAATCAGCCCCAGCATTTT.

The J gene is TRBJ2-7, the V gene TRBV5-1, with 12 bases matching TRBD2. Unmatched junction bases numbered 2, after V lost 7 bases and J lost 3 bases. The V gene's germline CDR1 is SGHRS and CDR2 YFSETQ. The CDR3 contains 13 residues. CDR3 bases: TGCGCCAGCCGGACTAGCGGGAACTACGAGCAGTACTTC. This translates into CASRTSGNYEQYF. The full variable domain, with the rest looked up from reference TRBV5-1 and TRBJ2-7, is KAGVTQTPRYLIKTRGQQVTLSCSPISGHRSVSWYQQTPGQGLQFLFEYFSETQRNKGNFPGRFSGRQFSNSRSEMNVSTLELGDSALYLCASRTSGNYEQYFGPGTRLTVT.

This clonotype turned up a few times. The J gene is TRBJ1-1, the V gene TRBV20-1; maybe TRBD1 (5 bases). CDR3 size: 11 residues. Germline loops: CDR1 DFQATT, CDR2 SNEGSKA (reference sequence). Here the CDR3 DNA reads TGCAGCGGGACCGGGGGAACTGAAGCTTTCTTT. Amino acid sequence: CSGTGGTEAFF.

This clonotype has a count of ten or more. This rearrangement joins TRBV6-1 to TRBJ1-5; 7 bases are a match to TRBD1. CDR3 length equals 15 residues. From germline, CDR1 is MNHNS and CDR2 SASEGT. The ends lost 5 bases at V and 7 bases at J; junction bases unmatched: 11. The CDR3 DNA reads as TGTGCCAGCAGTCTCCGACAGGGTAATGAGCAGCCCCAGCATTTT. This encodes CASSLRQGNEQPQHF.

The gene calls are TRBV6-1 and TRBJ1-2; D is undetermined. V shed 1 base and J shed 6 bases, with 12 bases lying between them. Germline CDR1 and CDR2: MNHNS and SASEGT. The CDR3 is 14 amino acids. The CDR3 nucleotides read TGTGCCAGCAGTGAAGGGTGGGGTTCCCATGGCTACACCTTC. Its protein product is CASSEGWGSHGYTF.

Details on this clonotype: At one end, the junction sequence differs from germline, possibly due to a read error. The chain recombines TRBV14 with TRBJ2-7; 8 positions agree with TRBD2. Looked up from germline, CDR1 is SGHDN and CDR2 is FVKESK. The length of the CDR3 is 14 residues. The CDR3 sequence is CASRQGTRISEQYF. CDR3 nucleotides: TGTGCCAGCAGACAAGGGACTAGGATTAGCGAGCAGTACTTC.

Many counts were recorded for this clonotype. This chain connects TRBV6-1 to TRBJ1-6, with D maybe TRBD1 (6 bases). CDR1 and CDR2 from the germline V gene are MNHNS and SASEGT. The CDR3 is 15 amino acids. Trimming took 2 bases from V and 4 from J, leaving 9 bases between them. As DNA, the CDR3 is TGTGCCAGCAGTGAATCTGGACAGTATAATTCACCCCTCCACTTT. Its protein is CASSESGQYNSPLHF.

This clonotype came up many times. The V gene is TRBV5-1, the J gene TRBJ1-2, with no clear D. The ends were cut back, 0 bases at V and 6 bases at J, with 12 bases in the middle. The CDR3 consists of 14 residues. The germline gives CDR1 SGHRS, CDR2 YFSETQ. For the CDR3, the DNA is TGCGCCAGCAGCTTGGAGGAAGTTAAACATGGCTACACCTTC. Protein: CASSLEEVKHGYTF. Full variable domain (missing parts from reference TRBV5-1 and TRBJ1-2): KAGVTQTPRYLIKTRGQQVTLSCSPISGHRSVSWYQQTPGQGLQFLFEYFSETQRNKGNFPGRFSGRQFSNSRSEMNVSTLELGDSALYLCASSLEEVKHGYTFGSGTRLTVV.

This chain links TRBV18 with TRBJ2-7, with TRBD1 identical over 7 bases. Trimming removed 3 bases from V and 0 bases from J; junction bases left unmatched: 5. The CDR3 has 15 amino acids. Germline loops: CDR1 KGHSH, CDR2 LQKENI. DNA of the CDR3: TGTGCCAGCTCACCCCGACAGGGTAACTCCTACGAGCAGTACTTC. Amino acids: CASSPRQGNSYEQYF.

This CDR3 is CAWSDPRGLGNNEQYF. In DNA, the CDR3 is TGTGCCTGGAGTGACCCGCGAGGGCTGGGAAACAACGAGCAGTACTTC. The gene calls are TRBV30 and TRBJ2-7; maybe TRBD2 (5 bases). The CDR3 is 16 residues long. The V gene lost 1 base and the J gene lost 5 bases, with 21 bases spanning the gap. Germline values: CDR1 GTSNPN, CDR2 SVGIG (reference sequence).

This clonotype occurred many times. The rearrangement uses TRBV27 and TRBJ2-1, with TRBD2 identical over 11 bases. The V segment lost 7 bases and the J segment 4 bases; nucleotides outside the gene matches: 6. The CDR3 is made up of 15 amino acids. Germline V gene data show CDR1 as MNHEY and CDR2 as SMNVEV (reference sequence). The CDR3 bases are TGTGCCAGCACACTGACTAGCGGGAATTACAATGAGCAGTTCTTC. This sequence encodes CASTLTSGNYNEQFF.

This clonotype was seen at least ten times. J is TRBJ2-3 and V is TRBV7-2; D unclear. The germline gives CDR1 SGHTA, CDR2 FQGNSA. The CDR3 spans 13 residues. Trimming removed 4 bases at V and 4 bases at J, with 9 bases between. The CDR3 loop reads CASSYGWADTQYF. The CDR3 bases are TGTGCCAGCAGCTACGGGTGGGCAGATACGCAGTATTTT.

In this sample, this clonotype turned up many times. This rearrangement joins TRBV28 to TRBJ1-1; no clear D gene. This CDR3 is 13 amino acids long. Germline lookup yields CDR1 MDHEN and CDR2 SYDVKM. Trimming stripped 7 bases from V and 1 base from J, with 10 bases between. This chain's CDR3 is CASTHTENTEAFF. As DNA, the CDR3 is TGTGCCAGCACCCATACGGAGAACACTGAAGCTTTCTTT.

This clonotype has just one count. The chain recombines TRBV9 with TRBJ2-7; the match to TRBD2 covers 7 bases. Germline V gene lookup returns CDR1 SGDLS and CDR2 YYNGEE. This CDR3 has 14 residues. Trimming cost V 0 bases and J 4 bases; bases outside gene matches: 4. The CDR3, as DNA: TGTGCCAGCAGCGTAGCGGAGGGAGGGTACGAGCAGTACTTC. It codes for CASSVAEGGYEQYF.

This clonotype was counted a few times. The chain uses TRBV27 and TRBJ1-1; D unclear. The CDR3 has 14 residues. Germline V gene sequence: CDR1 MNHEY, CDR2 SMNVEV (reference sequence). Trimming stripped 3 bases from V and 4 bases from J, with 12 bases between. The CDR3 nucleotides are TGTGCCAGCAGTTTTGACAAACGGAGCACTGAAGCTTTCTTT. Its translation: CASSFDKRSTEAFF.

Concerning this clonotype itself: A junction end diverges from the germline sequence, so it may reflect a read error. The chain joins TRBV11-2 to TRBJ1-1; D not resolved. The CDR3 has 14 amino acids. Germline CDR1 and CDR2: SGHAT and FQNNGV. CDR3 sequence reads: CASSYQVRNTEASF. The CDR3 DNA reads as TGTGCCAGCAGTTATCAAGTCCGGAACACTGAAGCTTCCTTT.

This clonotype was observed a few times. This chain joins TRBV6-6 and TRBJ1-4, with D tentatively TRBD1 (6 bases). There are 16 residues in the CDR3. The germline CDR1 and CDR2 sequences are MNHNY and SVGAGI (reference sequence). V lost 0 bases, J lost 8 bases, and 16 bases lay in between. CDR3 sequence reads: CASSYSEGGFREKLFF. In DNA, the CDR3 is TGTGCCAGCAGTTACTCGGAGGGGGGATTTAGAGAAAAACTGTTTTTT.

This clonotype was seen many times. The V call is TRBV20-1, the J call TRBJ1-2; 8 nucleotides match TRBD1. This CDR3 is 12 amino acids long. V was pared by 6 bases and J by 5 bases, with 5 bases of the junction left unmatched. Germline assignment: CDR1 DFQATT and CDR2 SNEGSKA (reference sequence). CDR3 residues: CSAADRGYGYTF. DNA for the CDR3: TGCAGTGCCGCTGACAGGGGATATGGCTACACCTTC.

This clonotype was recorded a few times. J is TRBJ2-1 and V is TRBV30, with TRBD2 identical over 8 bases. Germline V gene data show CDR1 as GTSNPN and CDR2 as SVGIG (reference sequence). V dropped 2 bases and J dropped 6; count of bases not matched to a gene: 6. This CDR3 comprises 14 residues. CDR3 sequence: CAWSYGLATNEQFF. The CDR3 bases are TGTGCCTGGAGTTATGGACTAGCCACCAATGAGCAGTTCTTC. Drawing the rest from reference TRBV30 and TRBJ2-1, the complete variable domain is SQTIHQWPATLVQPVGSPLSLECTVEGTSNPNLYWYRQAAGRGLQLLFYSVGIGQISSEVPQNLSASRPQDRQFILSSKKLLLSDSGFYLCAWSYGLATNEQFFGPGTRLTVL.

This clonotype was counted at least ten times. This chain links TRBV28 with TRBJ2-7, with D hard to call. The ends were cut back, 5 bases at V and 3 bases at J, with 11 bases in the middle. The CDR3 runs to 13 residues. Germline CDR1 and CDR2: MDHEN and SYDVKM. CDR3 in amino acids: CASSPPGDYEQYF. The CDR3, as DNA: TGTGCCAGCAGTCCCCCAGGAGACTACGAGCAGTACTTC.

The rearrangement links TRBV6-2 or TRBV6-3 to TRBJ2-3; tentatively, D is TRBD1 or TRBD2 (5 bases each). The germline V gene encodes CDR1 MNHEY and CDR2 SVGEGT. The CDR3 totals 14 residues. Deletions cut 10 bases from V and 2 bases from J, with 16 bases between. The chain's CDR3 is CAIRRGTDTDTQYF. The CDR3 DNA sequence: TGTGCCATCCGTCGTGGGACGGACACAGATACGCAGTATTTT.